This TCR beta chain originates from a study of naive and memory T cell subsets. V lost 4 bases, J lost 0 bases, and 7 bases stayed unmatched. CDR3 length: 19 residues. Amplification of ligated cDNA took four PCR rounds with SP2 and nested alpha and beta constant primers. TCRdb reanalysed the 5' RACE reads using MiXCR and keeps one entry per CDR3 protein. The data contain tens of thousands of distinct CDR3 sequences, roughly 17% of them singletons. The library had UMIs added by 3' ligation of an oligonucleotide to TCR cDNA. This receptor was identified in a female donor in good health. The chain links TRBV12-3 or TRBV12-4 to TRBJ2-6, with TRBD1 matching 12 bases. DNA for the CDR3: TGTGCCAGCAGTTCCTTTGGGACAGGGGGCTCCTCTGGGGCCAACGTCCTGACTTTC. This translates into CASSSFGTGGSSGANVLTF.